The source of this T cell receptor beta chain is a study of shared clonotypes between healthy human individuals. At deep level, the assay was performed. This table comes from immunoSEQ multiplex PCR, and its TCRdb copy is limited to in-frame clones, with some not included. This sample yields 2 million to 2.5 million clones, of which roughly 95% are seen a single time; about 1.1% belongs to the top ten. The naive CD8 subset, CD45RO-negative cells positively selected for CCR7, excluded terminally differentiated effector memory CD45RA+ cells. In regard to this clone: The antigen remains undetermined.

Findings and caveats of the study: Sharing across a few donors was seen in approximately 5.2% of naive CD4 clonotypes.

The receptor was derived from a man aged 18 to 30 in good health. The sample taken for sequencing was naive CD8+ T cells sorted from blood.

The CDR3 is CASSVHRSSGSAGELFF. CDR3 in DNA: TGTGCCAGCAGCGTCCACCGCAGTAGCGGGAGTGCCGGGGAGCTGTTTTTT. The chain uses TRBV9 and TRBJ2-2, with TRBD2 matching over 9 bases. CDR1 and CDR2 from the germline V gene are SGDLS and YYNGEE. CDR3 size: 17 residues. V shed 2 bases and J 6 bases; nucleotides not matched to a gene: 11.